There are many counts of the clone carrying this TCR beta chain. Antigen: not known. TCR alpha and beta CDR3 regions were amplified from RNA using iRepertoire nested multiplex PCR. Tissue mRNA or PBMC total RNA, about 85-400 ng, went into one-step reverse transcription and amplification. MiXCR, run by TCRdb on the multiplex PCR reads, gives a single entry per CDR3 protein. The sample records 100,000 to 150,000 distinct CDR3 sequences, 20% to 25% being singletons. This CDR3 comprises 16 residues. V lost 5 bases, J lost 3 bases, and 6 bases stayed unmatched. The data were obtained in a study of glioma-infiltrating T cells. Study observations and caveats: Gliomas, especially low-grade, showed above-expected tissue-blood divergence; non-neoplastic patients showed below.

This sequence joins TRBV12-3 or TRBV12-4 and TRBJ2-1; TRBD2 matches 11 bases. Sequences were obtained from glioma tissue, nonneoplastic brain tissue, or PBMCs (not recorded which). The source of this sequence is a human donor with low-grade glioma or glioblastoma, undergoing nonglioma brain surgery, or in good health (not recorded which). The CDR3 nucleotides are TGTGCCAGCAGTAAACCACTAGCGGGAGACTACAATGAGCAGTTCTTC. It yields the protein CASSKPLAGDYNEQFF.